These T cell receptor beta chains were read from a single sample in a study of breast tumors, draining lymph nodes, adjacent tissues. TCRdb used MiXCR to reprocess the multiplex PCR reads, holding one entry per CDR3 protein. The table has about 180,000 distinct CDR3 sequences, 30% to 35% seen once. Material for sequencing was axillary lymph node tissue. The receptor set was obtained from a female donor with breast cancer. Some clones in this sample may be carry-over from other donors' samples. CDR3s include the opening cysteine and the closing phenylalanine or tryptophan. Fields, in order: D gene, clone size, J gene, V gene, CDR3 protein, CDR3 DNA. A D gene is named only where the DNA matches it firmly. Only some rows state a clone size, as once, few, many or a class for expanded clones.

D gene: TRBD2
clone size: many
J gene: TRBJ2-2
V gene: TRBV24-1
CDR3 protein: CATSHPVAGGTGELFF
CDR3 DNA: TGTGCCACCAGTCACCCAGTTGCGGGAGGGACCGGGGAGCTGTTTTTT

D gene: TRBD2
clone size: many
J gene: TRBJ2-3
V gene: TRBV7-9
CDR3 protein: CASSSGGTTPWDTQYF
CDR3 DNA: TGTGCCAGCAGCTCCGGGGGGACTACCCCTTGGGATACGCAGTATTTT

D gene: TRBD1
clone size: -
J gene: TRBJ1-5
V gene: TRBV19
CDR3 protein: CASSIYGTGKNQPQHF
CDR3 DNA: TGTGCCAGTAGTATCTACGGGACAGGAAAAAATCAGCCCCAGCATTTT

D gene: TRBD1
clone size: -
J gene: TRBJ1-4
V gene: TRBV20-1
CDR3 protein: CSAGGQGTKKLFF
CDR3 DNA: TGCAGTGCTGGAGGACAGGGTACAAAAAAACTGTTTTTT

D gene: -
clone size: many
J gene: TRBJ2-3
V gene: TRBV6-2/TRBV6-3
CDR3 protein: CASSRGLTSSTDTQYF
CDR3 DNA: TGTGCCAGCAGCCGCGGACTAACCTCTAGCACAGATACGCAGTATTTT

D gene: -
clone size: -
J gene: TRBJ2-1
V gene: TRBV19
CDR3 protein: CASIVWRGIYNEQFF
CDR3 DNA: TGTGCCAGCATTGTATGGCGGGGTATCTACAATGAGCAGTTCTTC

D gene: TRBD1
clone size: many
J gene: TRBJ2-7
V gene: TRBV14
CDR3 protein: CASSQEGYRGTYEQYF
CDR3 DNA: TGTGCCAGCAGCCAAGAAGGTTACAGGGGCACCTACGAGCAGTACTTC

D gene: -
clone size: many
J gene: TRBJ1-2
V gene: TRBV10-1
CDR3 protein: CASMAPGYGYTF
CDR3 DNA: TGCGCCAGCATGGCCCCCGGGTATGGCTACACCTTC

D gene: -
clone size: few
J gene: TRBJ2-3
V gene: TRBV15
CDR3 protein: CATSVYGTDTQYF
CDR3 DNA: TGTGCCACCAGCGTTTATGGAACAGATACGCAGTATTTT

D gene: TRBD1
clone size: -
J gene: TRBJ1-1
V gene: TRBV15
CDR3 protein: CATQSDRGGDTEAFF
CDR3 DNA: TGTGCCACCCAATCCGACAGGGGCGGGGACACTGAAGCTTTCTTT